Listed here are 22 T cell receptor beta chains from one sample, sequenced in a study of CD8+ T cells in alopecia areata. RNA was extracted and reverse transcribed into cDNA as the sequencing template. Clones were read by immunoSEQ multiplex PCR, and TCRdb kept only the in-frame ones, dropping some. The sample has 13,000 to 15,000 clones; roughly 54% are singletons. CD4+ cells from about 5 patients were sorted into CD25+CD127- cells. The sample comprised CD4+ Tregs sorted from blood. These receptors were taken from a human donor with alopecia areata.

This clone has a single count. CDR3 nucleotides: TGTGCCAGCAGCTCCGGGACGCCCTTCCGGGGCTCCTACGAGCAGTACTTC. Its translation: CASSSGTPFRGSYEQYF. The J gene is TRBJ2-7, the V gene TRBV27, with D perhaps matching TRBD1 or TRBD2 (5 bases each). Trimming stripped 6 bases from V and 0 bases from J, with 21 bases between. CDR3 length: 17 residues. Per germline, CDR1 MNHEY and CDR2 SMNVEV (reference sequence).

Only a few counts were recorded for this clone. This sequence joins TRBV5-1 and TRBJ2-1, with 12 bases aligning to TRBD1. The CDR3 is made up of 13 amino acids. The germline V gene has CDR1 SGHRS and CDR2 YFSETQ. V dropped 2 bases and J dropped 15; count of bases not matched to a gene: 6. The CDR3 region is CASSLLGQGALFF. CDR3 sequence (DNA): TGCGCCAGCAGCTTATTGGGACAGGGGGCTTTGTTCTTC. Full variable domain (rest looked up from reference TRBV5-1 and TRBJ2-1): KAGVTQTPRYLIKTRGQQVTLSCSPISGHRSVSWYQQTPGQGLQFLFEYFSETQRNKGNFPGRFSGRQFSNSRSEMNVSTLELGDSALYLCASSLLGQGALFFGPGTRLTVL.

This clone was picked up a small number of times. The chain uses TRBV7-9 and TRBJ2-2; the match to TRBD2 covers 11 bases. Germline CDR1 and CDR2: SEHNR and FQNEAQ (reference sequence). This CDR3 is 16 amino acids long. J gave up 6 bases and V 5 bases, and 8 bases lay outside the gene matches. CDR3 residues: CASSPGLADQAGELFF. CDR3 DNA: TGTGCCAGCAGCCCGGGACTAGCGGATCAAGCCGGGGAGCTGTTTTTT.

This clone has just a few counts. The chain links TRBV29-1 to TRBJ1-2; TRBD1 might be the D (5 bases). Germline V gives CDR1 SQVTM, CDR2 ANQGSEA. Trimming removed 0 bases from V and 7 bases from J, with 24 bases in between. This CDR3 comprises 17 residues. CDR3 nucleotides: TGCAGCGTTGAAGACCAACCCAGAAGGGGACTGACTTTTGGCTACACCTTC. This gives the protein CSVEDQPRRGLTFGYTF.

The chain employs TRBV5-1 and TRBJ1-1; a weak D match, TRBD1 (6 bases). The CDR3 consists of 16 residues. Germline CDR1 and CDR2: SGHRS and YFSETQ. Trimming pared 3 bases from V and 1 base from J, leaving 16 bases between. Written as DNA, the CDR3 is TGCGCCAGCAGCTGGGACAAGCGACCCCAGAACACTGAAGCTTTCTTT. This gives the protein CASSWDKRPQNTEAFF.

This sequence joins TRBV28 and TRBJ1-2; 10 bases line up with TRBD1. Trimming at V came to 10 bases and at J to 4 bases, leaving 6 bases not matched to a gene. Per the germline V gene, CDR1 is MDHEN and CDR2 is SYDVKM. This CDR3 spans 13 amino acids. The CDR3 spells CATRTGGLYGYTF. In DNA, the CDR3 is TGTGCCACCAGGACAGGGGGACTCTATGGCTACACCTTC.

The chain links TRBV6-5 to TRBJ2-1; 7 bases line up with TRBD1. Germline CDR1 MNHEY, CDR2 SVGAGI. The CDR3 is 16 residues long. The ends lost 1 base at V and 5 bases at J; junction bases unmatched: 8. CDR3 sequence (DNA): TGTGCCAGCAGTTACTTCAGGACAGGCGTCAACAATGAGCAGTTCTTC. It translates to CASSYFRTGVNNEQFF.

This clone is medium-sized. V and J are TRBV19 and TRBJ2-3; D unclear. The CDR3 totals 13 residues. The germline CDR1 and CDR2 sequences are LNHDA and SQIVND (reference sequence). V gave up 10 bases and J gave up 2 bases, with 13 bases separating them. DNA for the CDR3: TGTGCCACCAAACGGACGGACACAGATACGCAGTATTTT. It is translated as CATKRTDTDTQYF.

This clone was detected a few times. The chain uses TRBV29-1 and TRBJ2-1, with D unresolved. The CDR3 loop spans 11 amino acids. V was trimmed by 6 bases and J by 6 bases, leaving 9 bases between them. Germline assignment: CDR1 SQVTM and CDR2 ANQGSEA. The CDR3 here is CSVQDINEQFF. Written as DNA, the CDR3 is TGCAGCGTCCAGGATATCAATGAGCAGTTCTTC.

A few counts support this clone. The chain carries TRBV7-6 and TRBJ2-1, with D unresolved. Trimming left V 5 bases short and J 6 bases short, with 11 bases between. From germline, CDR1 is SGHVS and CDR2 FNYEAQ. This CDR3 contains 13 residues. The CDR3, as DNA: TGTGCCAGCAGCCTATACCTGGCCAATGAGCAGTTCTTC. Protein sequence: CASSLYLANEQFF.

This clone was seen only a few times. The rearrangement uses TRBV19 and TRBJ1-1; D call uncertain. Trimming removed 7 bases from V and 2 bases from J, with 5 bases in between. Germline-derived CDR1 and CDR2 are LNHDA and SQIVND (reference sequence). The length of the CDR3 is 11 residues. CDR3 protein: CASTVNTEAFF. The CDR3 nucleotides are TGTGCCAGTACTGTTAACACTGAAGCTTTCTTT.

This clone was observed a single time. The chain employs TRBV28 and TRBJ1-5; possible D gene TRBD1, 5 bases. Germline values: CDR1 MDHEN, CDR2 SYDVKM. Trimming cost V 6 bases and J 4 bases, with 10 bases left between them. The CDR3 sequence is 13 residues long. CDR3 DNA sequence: TGTGCCAGCAGCCGTGGGGGTAATCAGCCCCAGCATTTT. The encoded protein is CASSRGGNQPQHF. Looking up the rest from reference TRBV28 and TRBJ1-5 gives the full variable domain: DVKVTQSSRYLVKRTGEKVFLECVQDMDHENMFWYRQDPGLGLRLIYFSYDVKMKEKGDIPEGYSVSREKKERFSLILESASTNQTSMYLCASSRGGNQPQHFGDGTRLSIL.

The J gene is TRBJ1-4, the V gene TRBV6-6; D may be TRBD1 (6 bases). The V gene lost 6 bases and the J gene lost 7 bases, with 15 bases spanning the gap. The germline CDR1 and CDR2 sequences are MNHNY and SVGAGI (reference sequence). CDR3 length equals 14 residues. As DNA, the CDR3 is TGTGCCAGCAGACGACAGGAGAGAGGTGAAAAACTGTTTTTT. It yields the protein CASRRQERGEKLFF.

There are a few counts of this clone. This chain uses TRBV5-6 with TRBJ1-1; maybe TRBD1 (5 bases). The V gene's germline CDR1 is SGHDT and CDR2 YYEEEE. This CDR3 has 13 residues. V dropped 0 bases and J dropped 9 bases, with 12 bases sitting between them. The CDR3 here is CASSLEARDQAFF. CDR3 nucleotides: TGTGCCAGCAGCTTGGAGGCCCGGGACCAAGCTTTCTTT.

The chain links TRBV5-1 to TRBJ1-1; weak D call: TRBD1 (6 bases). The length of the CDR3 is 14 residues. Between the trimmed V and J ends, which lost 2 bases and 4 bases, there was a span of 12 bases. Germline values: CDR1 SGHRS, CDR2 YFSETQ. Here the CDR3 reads CASSFKGVSTEAFF. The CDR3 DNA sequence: TGCGCCAGCAGCTTTAAGGGGGTGAGCACTGAAGCTTTCTTT.

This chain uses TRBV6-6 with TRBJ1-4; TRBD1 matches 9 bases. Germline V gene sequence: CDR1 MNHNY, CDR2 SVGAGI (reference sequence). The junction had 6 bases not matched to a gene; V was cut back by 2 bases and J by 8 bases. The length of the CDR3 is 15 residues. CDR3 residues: CASSYTGGRSEKLFF. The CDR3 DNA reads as TGTGCCAGCAGTTACACAGGGGGCCGGAGCGAAAAACTGTTTTTT.

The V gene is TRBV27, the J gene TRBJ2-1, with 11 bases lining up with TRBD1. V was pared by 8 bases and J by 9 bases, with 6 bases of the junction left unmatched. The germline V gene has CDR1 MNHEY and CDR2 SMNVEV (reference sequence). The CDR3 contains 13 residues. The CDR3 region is CASSDRGRSEQFF. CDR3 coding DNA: TGTGCCAGCTCGGACAGGGGGCGAAGTGAGCAGTTCTTC.

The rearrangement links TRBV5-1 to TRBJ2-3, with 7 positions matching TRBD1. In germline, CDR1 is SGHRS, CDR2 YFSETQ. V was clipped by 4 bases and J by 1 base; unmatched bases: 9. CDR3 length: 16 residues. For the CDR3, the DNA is TGCGCCAGCAGCGGCGGACAGGAGGTCGGCACAGATACGCAGTATTTT. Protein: CASSGGQEVGTDTQYF. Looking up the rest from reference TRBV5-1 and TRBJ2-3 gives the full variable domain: KAGVTQTPRYLIKTRGQQVTLSCSPISGHRSVSWYQQTPGQGLQFLFEYFSETQRNKGNFPGRFSGRQFSNSRSEMNVSTLELGDSALYLCASSGGQEVGTDTQYFGPGTRLTVL.

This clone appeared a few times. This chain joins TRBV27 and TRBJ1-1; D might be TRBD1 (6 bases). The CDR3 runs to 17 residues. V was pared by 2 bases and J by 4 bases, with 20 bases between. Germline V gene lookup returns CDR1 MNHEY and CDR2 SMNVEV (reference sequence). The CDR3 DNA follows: TGTGCCAGCAGTTTACAGGGGCCGGAGACAAAGGCCACTGAAGCTTTCTTT. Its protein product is CASSLQGPETKATEAFF.

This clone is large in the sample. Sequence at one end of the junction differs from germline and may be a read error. DNA for the CDR3: TGTGCCAGCAGCTTATGGGGGACAGTCTTT. Encoded protein: CASSLWGTVF. The rearrangement links TRBV5-8 to TRBJ2-3; 7 positions match TRBD1. Germline CDR1 is SGHTS and CDR2 is YDEGEE. The CDR3 consists of 10 residues.

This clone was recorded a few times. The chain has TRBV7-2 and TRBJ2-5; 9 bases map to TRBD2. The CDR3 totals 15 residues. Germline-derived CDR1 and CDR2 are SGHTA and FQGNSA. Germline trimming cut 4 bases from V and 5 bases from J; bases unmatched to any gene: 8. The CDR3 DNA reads TGTGCCAGCAGCTCCCGGCAGCGGGAGGTTGAGACCCAGTACTTC. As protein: CASSSRQREVETQYF.

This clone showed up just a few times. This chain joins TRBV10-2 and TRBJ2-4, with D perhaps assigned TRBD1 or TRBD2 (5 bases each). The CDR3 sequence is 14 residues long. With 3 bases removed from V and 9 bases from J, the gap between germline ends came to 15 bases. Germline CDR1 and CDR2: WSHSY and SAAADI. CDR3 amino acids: CASSDLGMGVIQYF. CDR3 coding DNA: TGCGCCAGCAGTGACCTAGGTATGGGGGTCATTCAGTACTTC.